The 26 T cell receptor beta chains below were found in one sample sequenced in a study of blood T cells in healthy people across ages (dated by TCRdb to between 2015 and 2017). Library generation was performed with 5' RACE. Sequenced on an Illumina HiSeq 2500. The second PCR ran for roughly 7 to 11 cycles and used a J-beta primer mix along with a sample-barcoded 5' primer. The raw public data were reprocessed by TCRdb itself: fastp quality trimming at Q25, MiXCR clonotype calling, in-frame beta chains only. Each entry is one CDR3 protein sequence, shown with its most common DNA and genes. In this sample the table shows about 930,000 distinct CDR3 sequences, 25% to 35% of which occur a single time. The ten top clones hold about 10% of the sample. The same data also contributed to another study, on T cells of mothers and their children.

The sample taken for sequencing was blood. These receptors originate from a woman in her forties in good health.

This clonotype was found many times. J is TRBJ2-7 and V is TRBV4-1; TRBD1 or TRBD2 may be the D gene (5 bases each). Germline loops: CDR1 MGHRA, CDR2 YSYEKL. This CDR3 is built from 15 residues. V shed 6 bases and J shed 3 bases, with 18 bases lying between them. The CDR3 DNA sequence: TGCGCCAGCAGACTAACCCGGGGCGGCGGCTACGAGCAGTACTTC. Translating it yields CASRLTRGGGYEQYF.

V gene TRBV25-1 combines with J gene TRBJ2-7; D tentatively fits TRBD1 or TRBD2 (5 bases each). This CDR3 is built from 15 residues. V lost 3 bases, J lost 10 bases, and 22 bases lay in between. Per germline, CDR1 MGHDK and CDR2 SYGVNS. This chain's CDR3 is CASSDPALGEEAQYF. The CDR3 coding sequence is TGTGCCAGCAGTGATCCCGCGTTGGGGGAAGAGGCCCAGTACTTC.

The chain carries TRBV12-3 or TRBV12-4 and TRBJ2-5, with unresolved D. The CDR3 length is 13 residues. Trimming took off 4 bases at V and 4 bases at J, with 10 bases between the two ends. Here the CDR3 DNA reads TGTGCCAGCAGTTATCGGGTGAGAGAGACCCAGTACTTC. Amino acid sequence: CASSYRVRETQYF.

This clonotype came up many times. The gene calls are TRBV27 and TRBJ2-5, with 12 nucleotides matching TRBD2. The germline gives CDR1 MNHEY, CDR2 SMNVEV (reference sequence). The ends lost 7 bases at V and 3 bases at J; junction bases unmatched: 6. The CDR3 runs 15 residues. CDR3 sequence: CASKAWTSGEETQYF. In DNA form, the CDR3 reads TGTGCCAGCAAAGCTTGGACTAGCGGGGAAGAGACCCAGTACTTC.

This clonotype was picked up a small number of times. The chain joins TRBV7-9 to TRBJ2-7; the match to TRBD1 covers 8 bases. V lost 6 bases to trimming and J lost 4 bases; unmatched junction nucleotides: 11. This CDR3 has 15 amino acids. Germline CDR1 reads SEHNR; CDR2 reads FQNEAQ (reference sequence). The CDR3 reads CASRGVGTGQYEQYF. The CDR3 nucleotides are TGTGCCAGCAGAGGTGTGGGGACAGGACAGTACGAGCAGTACTTC.

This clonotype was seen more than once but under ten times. CDR3 region: CASSQEGLRAGELFF. CDR3 in DNA: TGTGCCAGCAGCCAAGAAGGTCTACGGGCCGGGGAGCTGTTTTTT. The chain combines TRBV14 with TRBJ2-2; the D is unclear. Between the trimmed V and J ends, which lost 0 bases and 6 bases, there was a span of 11 bases. The length of the CDR3 is 15 residues. Germline lookup yields CDR1 SGHDN and CDR2 FVKESK.

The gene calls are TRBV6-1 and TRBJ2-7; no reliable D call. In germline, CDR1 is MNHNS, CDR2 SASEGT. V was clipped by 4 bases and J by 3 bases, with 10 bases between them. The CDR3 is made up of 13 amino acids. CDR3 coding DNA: TGTGCCAGCAGTGGGGTACAGAGCTACGAGCAGTACTTC. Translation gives CASSGVQSYEQYF.

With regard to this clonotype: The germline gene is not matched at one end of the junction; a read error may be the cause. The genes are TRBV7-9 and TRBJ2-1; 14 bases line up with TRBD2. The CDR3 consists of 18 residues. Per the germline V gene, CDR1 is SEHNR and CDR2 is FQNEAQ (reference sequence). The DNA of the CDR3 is TGTGCCAGCAACTTAGGGTCTTATGGGACTAGCGGGGGCAATGAGCAGTTCTTC. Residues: CASNLGSYGTSGGNEQFF.

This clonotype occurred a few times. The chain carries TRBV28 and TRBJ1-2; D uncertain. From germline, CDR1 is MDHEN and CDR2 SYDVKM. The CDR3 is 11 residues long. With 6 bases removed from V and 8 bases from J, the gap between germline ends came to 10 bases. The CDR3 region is CASRVLGGYTF. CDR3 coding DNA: TGTGCCAGCAGGGTCCTGGGGGGCTACACCTTC.

The CDR3 region is CASSKVCGQISYNEQFF. Here the CDR3 DNA reads TGTGCCAGCAGCAAAGTCTGCGGACAAATCTCCTACAATGAGCAGTTCTTC. The chain recombines TRBV21-1 with TRBJ2-1; the table calls TRBD1, which could not be checked here. TRBV21-1 constitutes a pseudogene. CDR3 size: 17 residues.

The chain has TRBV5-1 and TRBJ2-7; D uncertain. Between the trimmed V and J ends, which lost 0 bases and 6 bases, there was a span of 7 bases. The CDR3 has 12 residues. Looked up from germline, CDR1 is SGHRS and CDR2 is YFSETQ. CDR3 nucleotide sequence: TGCGCCAGCAGCTTGGACCACCTCGAGCAGTACTTC. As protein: CASSLDHLEQYF.

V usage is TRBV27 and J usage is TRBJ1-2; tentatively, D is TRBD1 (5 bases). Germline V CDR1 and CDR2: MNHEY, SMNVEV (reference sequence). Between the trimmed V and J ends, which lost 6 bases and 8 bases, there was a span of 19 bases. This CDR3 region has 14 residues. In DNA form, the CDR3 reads TGTGCCAGCAGGCGGGACCCCACAGGATGGGGCTACACCTTC. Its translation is CASRRDPTGWGYTF.

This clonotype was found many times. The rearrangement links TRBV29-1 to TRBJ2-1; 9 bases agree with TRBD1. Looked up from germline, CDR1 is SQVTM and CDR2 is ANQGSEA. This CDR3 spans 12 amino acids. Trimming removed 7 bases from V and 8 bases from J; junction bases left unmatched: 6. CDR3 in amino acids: CSGGQGGHEQFF. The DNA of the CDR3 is TGCAGCGGGGGACAGGGAGGGCATGAGCAGTTCTTC.

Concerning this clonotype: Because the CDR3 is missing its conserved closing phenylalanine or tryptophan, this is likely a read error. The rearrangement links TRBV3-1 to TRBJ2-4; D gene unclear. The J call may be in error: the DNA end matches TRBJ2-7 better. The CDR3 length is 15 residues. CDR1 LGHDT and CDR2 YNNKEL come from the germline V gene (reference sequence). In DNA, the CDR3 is TGTGCCAGCAGCCCCTTTGACCGTACTTCCTACGAGCAGTACCGC. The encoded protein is CASSPFDRTSYEQYR.

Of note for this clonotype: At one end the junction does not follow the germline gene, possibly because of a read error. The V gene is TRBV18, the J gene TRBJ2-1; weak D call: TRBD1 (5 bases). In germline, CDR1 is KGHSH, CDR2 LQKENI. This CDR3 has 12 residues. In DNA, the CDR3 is TGTACCAGCTCACCATCACAGGATGAGCAGTTCTTC. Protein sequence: CTSSPSQDEQFF.

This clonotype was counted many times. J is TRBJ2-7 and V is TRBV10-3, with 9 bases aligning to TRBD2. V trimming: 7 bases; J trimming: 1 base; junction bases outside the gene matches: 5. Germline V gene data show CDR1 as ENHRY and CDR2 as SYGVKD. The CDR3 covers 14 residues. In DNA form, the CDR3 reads TGTGCCATCAAGTGGACTAGCGATTCCTACGAGCAGTACTTC. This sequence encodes CAIKWTSDSYEQYF.

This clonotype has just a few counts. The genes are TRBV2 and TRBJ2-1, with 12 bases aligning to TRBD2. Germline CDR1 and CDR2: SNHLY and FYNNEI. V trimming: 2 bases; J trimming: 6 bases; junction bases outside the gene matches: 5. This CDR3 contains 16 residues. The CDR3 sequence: CASSETLAGGRNEQFF. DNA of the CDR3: TGTGCCAGCAGTGAAACCCTAGCGGGGGGGCGCAATGAGCAGTTCTTC.

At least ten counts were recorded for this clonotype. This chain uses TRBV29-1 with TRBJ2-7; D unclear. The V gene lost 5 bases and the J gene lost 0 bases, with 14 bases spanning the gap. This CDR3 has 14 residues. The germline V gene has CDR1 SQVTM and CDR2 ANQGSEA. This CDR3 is CSVSQNRHSYEQYF. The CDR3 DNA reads TGCAGCGTTAGTCAGAACCGTCACTCCTACGAGCAGTACTTC.

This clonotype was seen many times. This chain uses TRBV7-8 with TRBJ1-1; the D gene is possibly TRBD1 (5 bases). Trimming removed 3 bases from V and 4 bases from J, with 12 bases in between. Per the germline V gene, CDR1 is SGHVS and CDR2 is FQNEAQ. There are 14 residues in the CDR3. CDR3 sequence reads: CASSFPSGTTEAFF. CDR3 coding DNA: TGTGCCAGCAGCTTTCCTTCAGGGACCACTGAAGCTTTCTTT.

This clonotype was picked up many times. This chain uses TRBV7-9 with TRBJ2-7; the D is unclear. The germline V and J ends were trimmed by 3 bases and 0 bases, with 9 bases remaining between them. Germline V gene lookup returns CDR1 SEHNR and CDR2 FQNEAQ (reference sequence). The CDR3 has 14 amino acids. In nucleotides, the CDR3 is TGTGCCAGCAGCTTTATCGCGAGCTCCTACGAGCAGTACTTC. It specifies CASSFIASSYEQYF.

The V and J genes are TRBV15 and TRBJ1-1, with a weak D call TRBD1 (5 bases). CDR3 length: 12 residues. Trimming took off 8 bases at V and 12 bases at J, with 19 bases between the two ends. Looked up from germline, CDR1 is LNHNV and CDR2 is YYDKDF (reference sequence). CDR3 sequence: CATSGQRRITFF. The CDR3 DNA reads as TGTGCCACCTCGGGGCAGCGACGAATAACTTTCTTT. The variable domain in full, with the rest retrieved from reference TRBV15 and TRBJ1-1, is DAMVIQNPRYQVTQFGKPVTLSCSQTLNHNVMYWYQQKSSQAPKLLFHYYDKDFNNEADTPDNFQSRRPNTSFCFLDIRSPGLGDTAMYLCATSGQRRITFFGQGTRLTVV.

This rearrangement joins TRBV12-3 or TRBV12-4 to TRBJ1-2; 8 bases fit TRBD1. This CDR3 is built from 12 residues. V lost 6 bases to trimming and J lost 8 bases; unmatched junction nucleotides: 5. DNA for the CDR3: TGTGCCAGCAGCCAGACAGGGGTGGGCTACACCTTC. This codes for CASSQTGVGYTF.

CDR3: CASSQVAGGVFYTEAFF. The CDR3 DNA reads as TGCGCCAGCAGCCAAGTCGCAGGGGGTGTTTTCTACACTGAAGCTTTCTTT. The chain recombines TRBV4-1 with TRBJ1-1, with 7 bases lining up with TRBD1. The V gene's germline CDR1 is MGHRA and CDR2 YSYEKL. V lost 1 base, J lost 3 bases, and 11 bases stayed unmatched. The CDR3 sequence is 17 residues long.

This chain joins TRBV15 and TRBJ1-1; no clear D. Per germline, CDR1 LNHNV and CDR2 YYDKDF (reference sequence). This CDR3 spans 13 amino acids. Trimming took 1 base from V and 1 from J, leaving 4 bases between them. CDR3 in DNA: TGTGCCACCAGCAGAGTACCGAACACTGAAGCTTTCTTT. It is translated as CATSRVPNTEAFF.

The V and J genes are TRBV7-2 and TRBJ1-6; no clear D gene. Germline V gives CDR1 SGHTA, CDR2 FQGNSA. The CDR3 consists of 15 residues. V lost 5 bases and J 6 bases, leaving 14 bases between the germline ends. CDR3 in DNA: TGTGCCAGCAGCCCCAGACAAGGTTGTAATTCACCCCTCCACTTT. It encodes CASSPRQGCNSPLHF.

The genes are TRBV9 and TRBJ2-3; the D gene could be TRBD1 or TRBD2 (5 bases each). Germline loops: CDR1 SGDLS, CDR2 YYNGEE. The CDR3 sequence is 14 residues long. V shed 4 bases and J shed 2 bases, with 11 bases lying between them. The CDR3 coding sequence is TGTGCCAGCAGCTTTCGGGACGACACAGATACGCAGTATTTT. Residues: CASSFRDDTDTQYF.